The clone carrying this TCR beta chain has at least ten counts. The source of the sample is a study of breast tumors, draining lymph nodes, adjacent tissues. MiXCR, applied by TCRdb to the multiplex PCR reads, yields one record per CDR3 protein. The sample contains about 140,000 distinct CDR3 sequences, approximately 29% of which appear only once. Breast cancer patients provided tissue from their axillary draining lymph nodes. Germline V lookup: CDR1 SGHTA, CDR2 FQGNSA. CDR3 length: 16 residues. Trimming removed 4 bases from V and 4 bases from J; junction bases left unmatched: 8. The V and J genes are TRBV7-2 and TRBJ2-1; TRBD2 matches at 9 bases. The sequence was collected from a female donor with breast cancer. Some clones in this sample may be carry-over from other donors' samples. Sequencing used axillary lymph node tissue. The DNA of the CDR3 is TGTGCCAGCAGCTCTAAGGCGGGGGGGCCTTACAATGAGCAGTTCTTC. This codes for CASSSKAGGPYNEQFF.